This is a list of T cell receptor beta chains from one sample in a study of blood T cell repertoires in COVID-19. The protocol was immunoSEQ multiplex PCR, while the TCRdb copy is restricted to in-frame clones and leaves out a portion. The sample lists some 150,000 clones; approximately 90% were seen once. The sequenced sample was peripheral blood. These receptors were collected from a man aged 18 to 30 with active or convalescent COVID-19. Both conserved end residues are part of each CDR3. The D gene is left open where the match is weak.

J gene,D gene,V gene,CDR3 protein
TRBJ1-2,TRBD1,TRBV2,CASREPGGVGGYTF
TRBJ2-2,TRBD1,TRBV27,CASSSLQGVNTGELFF
TRBJ1-1,.,TRBV10-3,CAISEGVVNTEAFF
TRBJ1-6,.,TRBV4-1,CASSQGSPDSLYNSPLHF
TRBJ2-3,TRBD1,TRBV2,CASSQYRGQRDTQYF
TRBJ2-3,TRBD2,TRBV5-1,CASSLSLAGGDTQYF
TRBJ1-2,.,TRBV27,CASSFIPPGMNGYTF
TRBJ2-3,TRBD2,TRBV29-1,CSVEVAGGGVDTQYF
TRBJ2-1,TRBD2,TRBV18,CASSPASGIFSNEQFF
TRBJ2-6,.,TRBV7-8,CASSLGGIGANVLTF
TRBJ2-7,.,TRBV3-1/TRBV3-2,CASSQEVPGEQYF
TRBJ1-3,.,TRBV27,CASSSRVGAGRGNTIYF
TRBJ2-3,TRBD2,TRBV2,CASMVSTASGDVDTQYF
TRBJ2-7,.,TRBV4-3,CASSQISFGDYEQYF
TRBJ1-6,TRBD1,TRBV19,CASSTPGQYNSPLHF
TRBJ2-1,TRBD1,TRBV5-1,CASSLRTGVSYNEQFF